This is a list of T cell receptor beta chains from one sample in a study of blood T cell repertoires in COVID-19. Sequencing was performed with immunoSEQ multiplex PCR; in TCRdb, only in-frame clones are kept and a portion is missing. The sample holds 140,000 to 150,000 clones; approximately 85% are singletons and the top ten take roughly 8%. Sequencing input: peripheral blood. These receptor sequences come from a woman in her fifties or sixties with COVID-19, enrolled during active disease. Both conserved end residues are trimmed from each CDR3.

v_call	j_call	cdr3_aa
TRBV15	TRBJ1-3	ATRGLSGNTIY
TRBV6-5	TRBJ2-7	ASKISGGNEQY
TRBV19	TRBJ2-7	ASSGREGTYEQY
TRBV7-7	TRBJ1-4	ASSPNRGRNEKLF
TRBV7-9	TRBJ2-1	ASRQTGLESYNEQF
TRBV3-1/TRBV3-2	TRBJ1-2	ASSRQGDYGYT
TRBV18	TRBJ2-7	ASSPPGQGSRYEQY
TRBV5-4	TRBJ2-2	ASSLVRGGDTGELF
TRBV13	TRBJ2-5	ASSLGAGAGVQETQY
TRBV7-8	TRBJ1-1	ASRESGTPNTEAF
TRBV4-1	TRBJ2-7	ASKPGQGSYEQY
TRBV5-1	TRBJ1-2	ASSASGGEGYT
TRBV3-1/TRBV3-2	TRBJ2-1	ASSQDPQTSGGPQF
TRBV20-1	TRBJ1-1	SASPPGVNTEAF
TRBV4-1	TRBJ2-6	ASSRRRQGTEYSGANVLT
TRBV6-2/TRBV6-3	TRBJ2-5	ASSFPSAGALPQETQY
TRBV7-6	TRBJ1-2	ASSLDRLGYT
TRBV13	TRBJ1-2	ASSQTTGANYGYT
TRBV19	TRBJ2-2	ASTRDFSGELF
TRBV10-3	TRBJ2-1	AISPGLAGLNEQF
TRBV19	TRBJ1-5	ASSIFRQFKNSNQPQH
TRBV7-9	TRBJ1-3	ASSFDNSGNTIY
TRBV15	TRBJ1-4	ATSESTAGTGTHEKLF
TRBV10-2	TRBJ1-3	ASSEPRGLLSGNTIY
TRBV19	TRBJ2-1	ASRDHGHPGTNEQF
TRBV11-1	TRBJ2-5	ASSSQGQLRETQY
TRBV6-5	TRBJ1-6	ASSFSMGPFNSPLH
TRBV18	TRBJ1-4	ASSPQRETGGMF
TRBV11-3	TRBJ1-1	ASSLAGGTEAF
TRBV10-3	TRBJ1-2	ANRHPSSYGYT
TRBV11-1	TRBJ2-1	ASSSRLAGTRNEQF
TRBV10-2	TRBJ2-2	ASSEQGGYTGELF
TRBV18	TRBJ2-7	ASSLTSGANYEQY
TRBV3-1/TRBV3-2	TRBJ2-1	ASSLAGGSYNEQF
TRBV9	TRBJ2-1	ASATSGGVNEQF
TRBV7-6	TRBJ2-7	ASSLAQWGRGQDEQY
TRBV7-7	TRBJ2-3	ASSETSGAGTDTQY